What follows are 24 T cell receptor beta chains derived from one specimen sequenced in a study of cytomegalovirus exposure and HLA in healthy donors. The protocol was immunoSEQ multiplex PCR, while the TCRdb copy is restricted to in-frame clones and leaves out a portion. The sample comprises around 63,000 clones, 80% to 90% of which are singletons, and around 1.3% rests with the top ten. Sequenced input: PBMCs. These receptors were taken from a woman between 18 and 30 years old in good health and CMV-seronegative.

This chain uses TRBV5-1 with TRBJ2-7, with 11 bases that match TRBD1. After removal of 3 bases from V and 6 bases from J, the junction contained 5 bases not matched to a gene. Germline values: CDR1 SGHRS, CDR2 YFSETQ. The CDR3 length is 14 residues. DNA for the CDR3: TGCGCCAGCAGCTCCTCCGGGACAGGGGGCGAGCAGTACTTC. As protein: CASSSSGTGGEQYF.

This clone is judged medium-sized. The rearrangement joins TRBV6-1 to TRBJ1-5, with D possibly matching TRBD1 (5 bases). Germline loops: CDR1 MNHNS, CDR2 SASEGT. V lost 0 bases and J 7 bases, leaving 16 bases between the germline ends. The CDR3 is made up of 16 amino acids. Here the CDR3 reads CASSEAPRVVSQPQHF. DNA of the CDR3: TGTGCCAGCAGTGAAGCGCCCAGGGTGGTTTCGCAGCCCCAGCATTTT.

The chain is built from TRBV6-1 and TRBJ2-1, with D possibly matching TRBD1 (6 bases). V was cut by 5 bases and J by 9 bases, with 14 bases left in between. Germline values: CDR1 MNHNS, CDR2 SASEGT. The CDR3 is 13 amino acids. The CDR3 loop reads CASSPNRDGEQFF. The CDR3, as DNA: TGTGCCAGCAGTCCCAACAGGGACGGTGAGCAGTTCTTC.

The chain is built from TRBV2 and TRBJ1-5, with TRBD1 matching over 7 bases. V gave up 6 bases and J gave up 5 bases; unmatched junction bases: 7. The CDR3 runs to 14 residues. From germline, CDR1 is SNHLY and CDR2 FYNNEI. The CDR3 sequence: CASRKQGYDQPQHF. The CDR3 region has the DNA TGTGCCAGCAGGAAACAGGGGTATGATCAGCCCCAGCATTTT.

The chain carries TRBV6-5 and TRBJ1-3, with D possibly TRBD1 on 6 matching bases. Germline CDR1 and CDR2: MNHEY and SVGAGI. V gave up 4 bases and J gave up 1 base, with 11 bases separating them. This CDR3 comprises 15 residues. This CDR3 is CASSLGQLSGNTIYF. The CDR3 bases are TGTGCCAGCAGTTTAGGACAGCTGTCTGGAAACACCATATATTTT.

This clone was counted only a few times. V is TRBV5-1 and J is TRBJ1-1; 9 nucleotides match TRBD1. The ends lost 6 bases at V and 5 bases at J; junction bases unmatched: 8. The CDR3 runs 14 residues. Germline loops: CDR1 SGHRS, CDR2 YFSETQ. For the CDR3, the DNA is TGCGCCAGCACCCGACAGGGGGTTGGGACTGAAGCTTTCTTT. It specifies CASTRQGVGTEAFF. Full variable domain (rest looked up from reference TRBV5-1 and TRBJ1-1): KAGVTQTPRYLIKTRGQQVTLSCSPISGHRSVSWYQQTPGQGLQFLFEYFSETQRNKGNFPGRFSGRQFSNSRSEMNVSTLELGDSALYLCASTRQGVGTEAFFGQGTRLTVV.

This sequence joins TRBV27 and TRBJ2-7, with a tentative D call TRBD1 (6 bases). Germline assignment: CDR1 MNHEY and CDR2 SMNVEV (reference sequence). Trimming took 3 bases from V and 1 from J, leaving 7 bases between them. The CDR3 totals 13 residues. The CDR3 bases are TGTGCCAGCAGTTTGGACAGATCCTACGAGCAGTACTTC. Its protein product is CASSLDRSYEQYF.

CDR3 sequence reads: CASSPRGLSSGANVLTF. In nucleotides, the CDR3 is TGTGCCAGCAGTCCTAGGGGTCTTAGCTCTGGGGCCAACGTCCTGACTTTC. The rearrangement links TRBV28 to TRBJ2-6; D may be TRBD1 (5 bases). CDR1 and CDR2 from the germline V gene are MDHEN and SYDVKM. The CDR3 has 17 residues. V lost 5 bases and J lost 0, with 14 bases in between.

The rearrangement uses TRBV9 and TRBJ1-2, with 8 bases matching TRBD1. J lost 4 bases, V lost 2 bases, and 7 bases had no gene match. CDR1 and CDR2 (germline): SGDLS, YYNGEE. This CDR3 has 15 amino acids. The CDR3 loop is CASSVSRTGIYGYTF. CDR3 DNA sequence: TGTGCCAGCAGCGTTTCACGGACAGGGATCTATGGCTACACCTTC.

This sequence joins TRBV5-1 and TRBJ1-1, with D maybe TRBD1 (6 bases). Trimming shortened V by 1 base and J by 7 bases, and 17 bases separated the two germline ends. The CDR3 length is 15 residues. Germline CDR1 reads SGHRS; CDR2 reads YFSETQ. The CDR3: CASSLSPGAKNEAFF. The CDR3 coding sequence is TGCGCCAGCAGCTTGTCACCAGGGGCGAAGAATGAAGCTTTCTTT.

V gene TRBV5-1 combines with J gene TRBJ2-7; maybe TRBD2 (7 bases). V dropped 4 bases and J dropped 2 bases, with 19 bases sitting between them. The germline V gene has CDR1 SGHRS and CDR2 YFSETQ. The CDR3 runs to 16 residues. The CDR3 DNA sequence: TGCGCCAGCAGCGGGGGGGGGCGACAGGTCGCCTACGAGCAGTACTTC. It translates to CASSGGGRQVAYEQYF.

V usage is TRBV7-2 and J usage is TRBJ2-3; a weak D match, TRBD1 (6 bases). Looked up from germline, CDR1 is SGHTA and CDR2 is FQGNSA. There are 18 residues in the CDR3. The V gene lost 2 bases and the J gene lost 2 bases, with 20 bases spanning the gap. For the CDR3, the DNA is TGTGCCAGCAGCTTAAGTGGAGGTGGGGGACACATCACAGATACGCAGTATTTT. Translated: CASSLSGGGGHITDTQYF.

V and J are TRBV13 and TRBJ1-2, with 9 bases matching TRBD1. The CDR3 length is 13 residues. The V gene end was trimmed by 5 bases and the J gene end by 8 bases; junction bases not matched to a gene: 6. Germline CDR1 PRHDT, CDR2 FYEKMQ (reference sequence). CDR3 nucleotide sequence: TGTGCCAGCAGCCTACAGGGGGCGACCGGCTACACCTTC. Protein: CASSLQGATGYTF.

V usage is TRBV4-2 and J usage is TRBJ2-1; D unresolved. Trimming shortened V by 0 bases and J by 1 base, and 10 bases separated the two germline ends. The CDR3 length is 16 residues. Germline loops: CDR1 LGHNA, CDR2 YNFKEQ. The CDR3 sequence is CASSQDQGVSYNEQFF. CDR3 nucleotide sequence: TGTGCCAGCAGCCAAGATCAAGGAGTTTCCTACAATGAGCAGTTCTTC.

The chain couples TRBV28 to TRBJ2-1; 11 bases are shared with TRBD1. The CDR3 spans 15 residues. J lost 5 bases, V lost 4 bases, and 4 bases had no gene match. Germline CDR1 MDHEN, CDR2 SYDVKM. Here the CDR3 DNA reads TGTGCCAGCAGTTGGGACAGGGGGGTCGACAATGAGCAGTTCTTC. This encodes CASSWDRGVDNEQFF.

The chain carries TRBV30 and TRBJ2-1, with D possibly matching TRBD2 (5 bases). The CDR3 has 14 residues. Trimming cost V 1 base and J 2 bases, with 9 bases left between them. Germline CDR1 is GTSNPN and CDR2 is SVGIG (reference sequence). CDR3 loop: CAWSGRGPYNEQFF. CDR3 coding DNA: TGTGCCTGGAGTGGCCGGGGTCCCTACAATGAGCAGTTCTTC.

This rearrangement joins TRBV18 to TRBJ2-5; 9 bases fit TRBD1. After removal of 2 bases from V and 2 bases from J, the junction contained 3 bases not matched to a gene. Per the germline V gene, CDR1 is KGHSH and CDR2 is LQKENI. There are 15 residues in the CDR3. CDR3 amino acids: CASSPYRGQQETQYF. The CDR3 region has the DNA TGTGCCAGCTCACCATACAGGGGGCAACAAGAGACCCAGTACTTC.

The chain links TRBV2 to TRBJ2-7; D unclear. In germline, CDR1 is SNHLY, CDR2 FYNNEI. CDR3 size: 14 residues. V was cut by 4 bases and J by 3 bases, with 13 bases left in between. The CDR3 loop is CASSVGLSFYEQYF. CDR3 coding DNA: TGTGCCAGCAGTGTTGGCTTATCCTTCTACGAGCAGTACTTC.

The chain recombines TRBV5-1 with TRBJ2-1, with 13 nucleotides matching TRBD2. Germline CDR1 and CDR2: SGHRS and YFSETQ. CDR3 length: 19 residues. The V and J ends lost 3 bases and 4 bases, in that order; junction bases with no gene match: 13. This CDR3 reads CASSSLAGTSGTTYNEQFF. CDR3 bases: TGCGCCAGCAGCTCGCTGGCCGGGACTAGCGGGACGACGTACAATGAGCAGTTCTTC.

The CDR3 loop is CASSHNSNTGELFF. Written as DNA, the CDR3 is TGCGCCAGCAGCCATAACTCGAACACCGGGGAGCTGTTTTTT. The J gene is TRBJ2-2, the V gene TRBV5-1; the D is unclear. There are 14 residues in the CDR3. Germline loops: CDR1 SGHRS, CDR2 YFSETQ. Between the trimmed V and J ends, which lost 4 bases and 0 bases, there was a span of 7 bases. The full variable domain, in which reference TRBV5-1 and TRBJ2-2 provide the parts outside the CDR3, is KAGVTQTPRYLIKTRGQQVTLSCSPISGHRSVSWYQQTPGQGLQFLFEYFSETQRNKGNFPGRFSGRQFSNSRSEMNVSTLELGDSALYLCASSHNSNTGELFFGEGSRLTVL.

The chain uses TRBV11-3 and TRBJ2-1; 9 bases are shared with TRBD2. This CDR3 is built from 14 residues. After removal of 5 bases from V and 7 bases from J, the junction contained 6 bases not matched to a gene. Germline loops: CDR1 SGHNT, CDR2 YENEEA. CDR3 sequence: CASSLGLARNEQFF. CDR3 DNA sequence: TGTGCCAGCAGCCTGGGACTAGCAAGGAATGAGCAGTTCTTC.

The genes are TRBV10-3 and TRBJ1-1; TRBD1 is a possible D gene (6 bases). CDR1 ENHRY and CDR2 SYGVKD come from the germline V gene. CDR3 length equals 16 residues. V shed 6 bases and J shed 1 base, with 18 bases lying between them. CDR3 sequence: CAISDSPGHSNTEAFF. CDR3 nucleotides: TGTGCCATCAGCGACTCCCCGGGACACTCGAACACTGAAGCTTTCTTT.

The V gene is TRBV15, the J gene TRBJ2-4; TRBD1 aligns across 7 bases. This CDR3 region has 16 residues. The ends lost 0 bases at V and 0 bases at J; junction bases unmatched: 2. CDR1 and CDR2 from the germline V gene are LNHNV and YYDKDF (reference sequence). The CDR3 is CATSRETGAAKNIQYF. CDR3 coding DNA: TGTGCCACCAGCAGAGAAACAGGGGCAGCCAAAAACATTCAGTACTTC.

In this sample, this clone turned up a few times. The chain joins TRBV6-1 to TRBJ1-3; D remains unclear. The CDR3 spans 17 residues. Trimming took off 2 bases at V and 3 bases at J, with 17 bases between the two ends. Germline assignment: CDR1 MNHNS and CDR2 SASEGT. For the CDR3, the DNA is TGTGCCAGCAGTGAACCGTTGGGCAGTGGCTTTGGAAACACCATATATTTT. Amino acids: CASSEPLGSGFGNTIYF.